Following are 23 T cell receptor beta chains from one sample sequenced in a study of shared clonotypes between healthy human individuals. Sequencing used immunoSEQ multiplex PCR; TCRdb keeps in-frame clones, though not all of them. The table lists some 1.1 million clones, around three quarters of them singletons, with 0.89% in the top ten. Sequencing used memory CD4+ T cells from PBMCs. The subset denotes: CD45RA-negative fraction. The receptors here all came from a man between 18 and 29 years old in good health. Some clones in this sample may be carry-over from other donors' samples.

The chain couples TRBV4-1 to TRBJ2-7, with D perhaps matching TRBD1 or TRBD2 (5 bases each). From germline, CDR1 is MGHRA and CDR2 YSYEKL. V was shortened by 4 bases and J by 3 bases, with 13 bases between the two germline ends. The CDR3 has 14 amino acids. This CDR3 is CASSPEGTFYEQYF. CDR3 coding DNA: TGCGCCAGCAGCCCCGAAGGGACCTTCTACGAGCAGTACTTC.

V gene TRBV19 combines with J gene TRBJ1-2; no definite D call. CDR3 size: 14 residues. The V end was cut by 5 bases, the J end by 10 bases, with 20 bases between. Germline CDR1 is LNHDA and CDR2 is SQIVND (reference sequence). The DNA for the CDR3 is TGTGCCAGTAGTCTCCCTTCACTTTCGGTTGCCTACACCTTC. Translation gives CASSLPSLSVAYTF.

J is TRBJ1-4 and V is TRBV6-1; TRBD1 agrees at 7 bases. CDR1 and CDR2 (germline): MNHNS, SASEGT. CDR3 length: 15 residues. V was clipped by 7 bases and J by 7 bases; unmatched bases: 12. Here the CDR3 reads CASNARPQGGEKLFF. The CDR3 DNA reads as TGTGCCAGCAACGCCCGGCCCCAGGGGGGTGAAAAACTGTTTTTT.

The V call is TRBV6-1, the J call TRBJ2-7; D unclear. The CDR3 is 13 amino acids. The V end was cut by 7 bases, the J end by 4 bases, with 14 bases between. Germline assignment: CDR1 MNHNS and CDR2 SASEGT. The CDR3 DNA is TGTGCCAGCATGCTTTCAGAGTATTACGAGCAGTACTTC. Translated, it gives CASMLSEYYEQYF.

The chain couples TRBV5-1 to TRBJ2-1, with D possibly being TRBD1 or TRBD2 (5 bases each). The V end was cut by 8 bases, the J end by 0 bases, with 12 bases between. The CDR3 sequence is 14 residues long. CDR1 is SGHRS and CDR2 is YFSETQ in the germline V gene. The CDR3: CASADGTSYNEQFF. The DNA of the CDR3 is TGCGCCAGTGCTGACGGGACCTCCTACAATGAGCAGTTCTTC.

This clone occurred a few times. The V and J genes are TRBV9 and TRBJ1-3, with D unclear. From germline, CDR1 is SGDLS and CDR2 YYNGEE. The CDR3 totals 15 residues. V dropped 0 bases and J dropped 3 bases, with 10 bases sitting between them. The CDR3 protein is CASSVAINDGNTIYF. CDR3 bases: TGTGCCAGCAGCGTAGCCATTAACGATGGAAACACCATATATTTT.

This clone was observed a few times. The chain is built from TRBV7-6 and TRBJ2-3; possibly TRBD2 for D (6 bases). Germline values: CDR1 SGHVS, CDR2 FNYEAQ. V lost 0 bases, J lost 6 bases, and 16 bases lay in between. The CDR3 covers 16 residues. The CDR3 nucleotides read TGTGCCAGCAGCTTAGCGACTAGATTGGGCTCTGATACGCAGTATTTT. Its protein is CASSLATRLGSDTQYF.

Only a few counts were recorded for this clone. The chain carries TRBV4-2 and TRBJ2-1, with 7 bases identical to TRBD2. CDR1 and CDR2 (germline): LGHNA, YNFKEQ. The CDR3 sequence is 17 residues long. The V gene end was trimmed by 4 bases and the J gene end by 1 base; junction bases not matched to a gene: 10. CDR3 nucleotide sequence: TGTGCCAGCAGCCCCCTAGGAGCGGGAAATTCCTACAATGAGCAGTTCTTC. Translated: CASSPLGAGNSYNEQFF.

This clone was counted a few times. This sequence joins TRBV28 and TRBJ2-7; 10 nucleotides line up with TRBD1. CDR1 is MDHEN, CDR2 SYDVKM, per germline. This CDR3 is 15 amino acids long. After removal of 2 bases from V and 9 bases from J, the junction contained 10 bases not matched to a gene. The CDR3 protein is CASSLGGQGRTWQYF. For the CDR3, the DNA is TGTGCCAGCAGTTTAGGGGGACAGGGGAGAACCTGGCAGTACTTC.

The CDR3 region is CASSKGSGTGEQYF. The CDR3 DNA is TGCGCCAGCAGCAAAGGTTCCGGGACGGGGGAGCAGTACTTC. The V gene is TRBV5-1, the J gene TRBJ2-7; possibly TRBD1 or TRBD2 for D (5 bases each). Looked up from germline, CDR1 is SGHRS and CDR2 is YFSETQ. The CDR3 has 14 amino acids. V was cut by 4 bases and J by 7 bases, with 18 bases left in between.

This chain uses TRBV5-4 with TRBJ2-7; D is possibly TRBD2 (7 bases). Germline V lookup: CDR1 SGHNT, CDR2 YYREEE (reference sequence). The CDR3 has 15 amino acids. V lost 4 bases and J lost 2, with 16 bases in between. The DNA for the CDR3 is TGTGCCAGCAGCCGGTCGGGCGGGGGCACCTACGAGCAGTACTTC. This gives the protein CASSRSGGGTYEQYF.

The genes are TRBV9 and TRBJ2-3; 12 bases align to TRBD2. The CDR3 loop spans 21 amino acids. Germline-derived CDR1 and CDR2 are SGDLS and YYNGEE. V was pared by 0 bases and J by 2 bases, with 16 bases of the junction left unmatched. DNA of the CDR3: TGTGCCAGCAGCGTAGCTACCCAGGGGGGTCTAGCGGGAGGGCCCACAGATACGCAGTATTTT. This translates into CASSVATQGGLAGGPTDTQYF. Supplemented by reference TRBV9 and TRBJ2-3, the full variable domain reads DSGVTQTPKHLITATGQRVTLRCSPRSGDLSVYWYQQSLDQGLQFLIQYYNGEERAKGNILERFSAQQFPDLHSELNLSSLELGDSALYFCASSVATQGGLAGGPTDTQYFGPGTRLTVL.

The V gene is TRBV14, the J gene TRBJ2-1, with TRBD2 as a possible D gene (6 bases). The V end lost 4 bases, the J end lost 10 bases, and 14 bases lay between the germline ends. This CDR3 contains 13 residues. Germline V gives CDR1 SGHDN, CDR2 FVKESK. This CDR3 is CASSRTSRGEQFF. In DNA form, the CDR3 reads TGTGCCAGCAGCCGGACGTCACGGGGGGAGCAGTTCTTC.

This chain connects TRBV5-1 to TRBJ1-5; possible D gene TRBD1, 5 bases. V was pared by 5 bases and J by 5 bases, with 14 bases between. The germline V gene encodes CDR1 SGHRS and CDR2 YFSETQ. The CDR3 spans 14 residues. The CDR3, as DNA: TGCGCCAGCAGTTTATTTGGACACGATCAGCCCCAGCATTTT. Protein sequence: CASSLFGHDQPQHF.

This clone was seen only a few times. The rearrangement joins TRBV6-5 to TRBJ1-1; TRBD1 agrees at 7 bases. The junction had 6 bases not matched to a gene; V was cut back by 6 bases and J by 2 bases. The CDR3 contains 14 residues. Germline V gene lookup returns CDR1 MNHEY and CDR2 SVGAGI. Written as DNA, the CDR3 is TGTGCCAGCAGGCCGTACAGGGGCAACACTGAAGCTTTCTTT. This gives the protein CASRPYRGNTEAFF.

The chain is built from TRBV7-9 and TRBJ2-5; maybe TRBD1 (6 bases). The germline gives CDR1 SEHNR, CDR2 FQNEAQ (reference sequence). The CDR3 sequence is 16 residues long. Trimming shortened V by 5 bases and J by 4 bases, and 20 bases separated the two germline ends. The CDR3 here is CASSPHQGFGGETQYF. In DNA, the CDR3 is TGTGCCAGCAGCCCGCATCAGGGGTTTGGAGGAGAGACCCAGTACTTC.

The rearrangement joins TRBV11-2 to TRBJ2-6; D remains unclear. The CDR3 consists of 16 residues. The V gene's germline CDR1 is SGHAT and CDR2 FQNNGV. V lost 5 bases and J lost 0, with 11 bases in between. DNA of the CDR3: TGTGCCAGCAGCCAGGCCTCCGGCTCTGGGGCCAACGTCCTGACTTTC. It is translated as CASSQASGSGANVLTF.

The genes are TRBV5-4 and TRBJ2-3; 8 bases fit TRBD2. The V gene's germline CDR1 is SGHNT and CDR2 YYREEE (reference sequence). The CDR3 runs 15 residues. The trim removed 3 bases at V and 2 bases at J, leaving 5 bases unmatched. CDR3 nucleotide sequence: TGTGCCAGCAGCTCACTAGCGGATTACACAGATACGCAGTATTTT. Translating gives CASSSLADYTDTQYF.

The chain carries TRBV5-4 and TRBJ2-7, with TRBD1 matching over 8 bases. The CDR3 sequence is 13 residues long. V lost 3 bases, J lost 6 bases, and 5 bases stayed unmatched. The germline V gene has CDR1 SGHNT and CDR2 YYREEE (reference sequence). In nucleotides, the CDR3 is TGTGCCAGCAGCTCGCCAGGGGGCAGCGAGCAGTACTTC. Its protein is CASSSPGGSEQYF.

This clone was observed a handful of times. The chain has TRBV11-2 and TRBJ2-1, with TRBD2 matching 9 bases. CDR1 is SGHAT and CDR2 is FQNNGV in the germline V gene. V lost 6 bases, J lost 7 bases, and 7 bases stayed unmatched. This CDR3 contains 14 residues. The CDR3 region is CASSSGGRGNEQFF. The CDR3 nucleotides read TGTGCCAGCAGTAGCGGGGGCCGTGGGAATGAGCAGTTCTTC.

The chain joins TRBV19 to TRBJ2-5, with a weak D call TRBD1 (5 bases). Germline values: CDR1 LNHDA, CDR2 SQIVND (reference sequence). This CDR3 spans 15 amino acids. Trimming took 4 bases from V and 1 from J, leaving 13 bases between them. The CDR3 loop is CASSTRARAQETQYF. The CDR3 region has the DNA TGTGCCAGTAGTACCCGGGCCAGGGCCCAAGAGACCCAGTACTTC.

The rearrangement links TRBV7-2 to TRBJ1-2; the D gene is possibly TRBD1 (5 bases). The CDR3 extends over 15 amino acids. The V gene lost 1 base and the J gene lost 4 bases, with 13 bases spanning the gap. Germline V lookup: CDR1 SGHTA, CDR2 FQGNSA. The CDR3: CASSLGGDPLYGYTF. The CDR3 DNA sequence: TGTGCCAGCAGCTTAGGGGGGGACCCTCTCTATGGCTACACCTTC.

The chain has TRBV7-2 and TRBJ2-5; weak D call: TRBD2 (5 bases). The CDR3 covers 14 residues. V lost 2 bases to trimming and J lost 5 bases, with 12 bases between them. Germline CDR1 and CDR2: SGHTA and FQGNSA. The CDR3 spells CASSLSGPGETQYF. In DNA, the CDR3 is TGTGCCAGCAGCTTAAGCGGTCCCGGGGAGACCCAGTACTTC.